This T cell receptor beta chain emerged from a study of CD8 T cells in ankylosing spondylitis. Overall study findings and caveats: Roughly eight highly homologous variants made up a TCR beta motif that seemed to typify ankylosing spondylitis blood. CD8+ by phenotype, disease-linked clones were relatively rare in peripheral blood. Disease-linked clones were reportedly significantly enriched in matched ankylosing spondylitis synovial fluid. Some of the motif variants had earlier been found in reactive arthritis patients' fluid and blood.

Unmatched junction bases numbered 0, after V lost 1 base and J lost 3 bases. The CDR3 length is 15 residues. Germline V gene lookup returns CDR1 LNHNV and CDR2 YYDKDF (reference sequence). Scientists made TCR beta libraries using quantitative 5'-RACE with molecular barcodes. TCRdb used MiXCR to reprocess the 5' RACE reads, holding one entry per CDR3 protein. The sample carries approximately 400,000 distinct CDR3 sequences, roughly a quarter recorded once. In its sample, this clonotype was seen a few times. Antigen: not known. The chain is built from TRBV15 and TRBJ2-2, with 9 nucleotides matching TRBD1. Material for sequencing was blood, either unsorted or a sorted T cell fraction (not recorded which). The TCR was taken from a male donor with ankylosing spondylitis. The CDR3 sequence: CATSRGTGDTGELFF. Written as DNA, the CDR3 is TGTGCCACCAGCAGAGGGACAGGGGACACCGGGGAGCTGTTTTTT.